These 26 T cell receptor beta chains originate from one sample sequenced in a study of T cell repertoires in cytomegalovirus infection. The antigens these receptors bind are not known. TCRdb ran MiXCR on the reads and lists one entry per CDR3 protein. This sample has some 920,000 distinct CDR3 sequences, with around 30% found just once. Sample: cultured CD8+ T cells from PBMCs, taken from culture after CMV antigen stimulation. All receptors come from a human donor in good health (CMV status not recorded). Some clones in this sample may be carry-over from other donors' samples.

This clonotype appeared many times. The chain is built from TRBV6-1 and TRBJ2-2; D gene unclear. The CDR3 is 12 residues long. Germline V gene data show CDR1 as MNHNS and CDR2 as SASEGT. The ends were cut back, 8 bases at V and 5 bases at J, with 9 bases in the middle. CDR3 residues: CASPQRTGELFF. CDR3 DNA sequence: TGTGCCAGCCCACAGCGAACCGGGGAGCTGTTTTTT.

Concerning this clonotype itself: Possible read error: a much larger clone is one base away. A read error is likely, as this CDR3 ends without the conserved phenylalanine or tryptophan. The chain uses TRBV7-2 and TRBJ2-5, with D uncertain. The CDR3 has 13 residues. Germline V gives CDR1 SGHTA, CDR2 FQGNSA. V lost 8 bases and J 2 bases, leaving 12 bases between the germline ends. In DNA form, the CDR3 reads TGTGCCAGCCGCCCCCGAATACAAGAGACCCAGTACTTG. Protein product: CASRPRIQETQYL.

This clonotype was detected many times. The rearrangement joins TRBV7-9 to TRBJ2-3, with D tentatively TRBD2 (6 bases). Germline CDR1 reads SEHNR; CDR2 reads FQNEAQ (reference sequence). Trimming shortened V by 5 bases and J by 1 base, and 16 bases separated the two germline ends. The CDR3 extends over 16 amino acids. CDR3 loop: CASSPPGGIGTDTQYF. The CDR3 DNA reads TGTGCCAGCAGCCCCCCAGGCGGGATCGGCACAGATACGCAGTATTTT.

V is TRBV12-3 or TRBV12-4 and J is TRBJ2-1; D remains unclear. Deletions cut 4 bases from V and 0 bases from J, with 25 bases between. This CDR3 is 20 amino acids long. In DNA, the CDR3 is TGTGCCAGCAGTTCCCCCAGAGATGTAACTGCGGCGGTCTCCTACAATGAGCAGTTCTTC. It yields the protein CASSSPRDVTAAVSYNEQFF.

This chain uses TRBV6-2 or TRBV6-3 with TRBJ1-1; weak D call: TRBD1 (6 bases). The germline V gene has CDR1 MNHEY and CDR2 SVGEGT. The CDR3 loop spans 13 amino acids. Trimming took 2 bases from V and 7 from J, leaving 11 bases between them. The CDR3 DNA is TGTGCCAGCAGTTACAATGGGGGCGGTGAAGCTTTCTTT. Translation: CASSYNGGGEAFF.

On this clonotype: A read error may account for a junction end that differs from germline. V gene TRBV7-6 combines with J gene TRBJ1-2; D remains unclear. The CDR3 covers 16 residues. In germline, CDR1 is SGHVS, CDR2 FNYEAQ. The CDR3 DNA reads TGTGTCAGCAGCTTAGGAGGGATTGGAGCTAACTATGGCTACACCTTC. Its translation is CVSSLGGIGANYGYTF.

Many counts were recorded for this clonotype. The chain uses TRBV7-3 and TRBJ2-6; D is unresolved. V dropped 7 bases and J dropped 0 bases, with 13 bases sitting between them. The CDR3 length is 16 residues. Germline V CDR1 and CDR2: SGHTA, FQGTGA. The CDR3 DNA is TGTGCCAGCACCACGCCCCGCGCCTCTGGGGCCAACGTCCTGACTTTC. Its protein is CASTTPRASGANVLTF.

In the case of this clonotype: With a much larger clone just one base away, this may be a read error. The gene calls are TRBV7-6 and TRBJ2-3; no clear D gene. CDR3 length equals 13 residues. The germline V gene encodes CDR1 SGHVS and CDR2 FNYEAQ. Here the CDR3 reads CASSFYSTDMQYF. The CDR3 DNA is TGTGCCAGCAGCTTTTATAGTACAGATATGCAGTATTTT. The full variable domain, its missing parts supplied by reference TRBV7-6 and TRBJ2-3, is GAGVSQSPRYKVTKRGQDVALRCDPISGHVSLYWYRQALGQGPEFLTYFNYEAQQDKSGLPNDRFSAERPEGSISTLTIQRTEQRDSAMYRCASSFYSTDMQYFGPGTRLTVL.

This clonotype occurred a few times. The gene calls are TRBV7-8 and TRBJ1-1; D perhaps matches TRBD1 (6 bases). The CDR3 contains 15 residues. V was clipped by 2 bases and J by 1 base, with 11 bases between them. CDR1 and CDR2 (germline): SGHVS, FQNEAQ. This CDR3 is CASSLSGGKNTEAFF. CDR3 DNA sequence: TGTGCCAGCAGCTTATCGGGGGGCAAGAACACTGAAGCTTTCTTT. The whole variable domain, filled in from reference TRBV7-8 and TRBJ1-1, reads GAGVSQSPRYKVAKRGQDVALRCDPISGHVSLFWYQQALGQGPEFLTYFQNEAQLDKSGLPSDRFFAERPEGSVSTLKIQRTQQEDSAVYLCASSLSGGKNTEAFFGQGTRLTVV.

This rearrangement joins TRBV20-1 to TRBJ1-1, with a weak D call TRBD1 (6 bases). CDR1 and CDR2 (germline): DFQATT, SNEGSKA (reference sequence). V dropped 4 bases and J dropped 1 base, with 16 bases sitting between them. The CDR3 runs 15 residues. The CDR3 sequence: CSATSTGGQNTEAFF. The CDR3 DNA follows: TGCAGTGCTACCTCAACCGGGGGGCAGAACACTGAAGCTTTCTTT.

The V call is TRBV19, the J call TRBJ2-1, with TRBD2 matching over 7 bases. Germline CDR1 and CDR2: LNHDA and SQIVND (reference sequence). The CDR3 is 15 amino acids. V lost 7 bases to trimming and J lost 3 bases; unmatched junction nucleotides: 9. The CDR3 bases are TGTGCCAGTATGGGGGGGGGAGCATTCTACAATGAGCAGTTCTTC. Protein: CASMGGGAFYNEQFF.

This clonotype was seen a handful of times. The chain couples TRBV12-3 or TRBV12-4 to TRBJ1-2; the D is unclear. The V and J ends lost 5 bases and 7 bases respectively, with 14 bases between them. This CDR3 has 13 residues. The CDR3 region has the DNA TGTGCCAGCAGTGCCCACGGGTCCAGTGGCTACACCTTC. Encoded protein: CASSAHGSSGYTF.

This clonotype was seen a single time. The genes are TRBV20-1 and TRBJ1-3, with D possibly being TRBD1 (5 bases). CDR3 length: 17 amino acids. Germline loops: CDR1 DFQATT, CDR2 SNEGSKA (reference sequence). The V end was cut by 2 bases, the J end by 0 bases, with 17 bases between. The CDR3 DNA reads TGCAGTGCTAGATATGCAGAGGGGCCCCGCTCTGGAAACACCATATATTTT. Its protein is CSARYAEGPRSGNTIYF.

The chain combines TRBV6-2 or TRBV6-3 with TRBJ1-5; possibly TRBD1 for D (6 bases). Germline lookup yields CDR1 MNHEY and CDR2 SVGEGT. The CDR3 runs 14 residues. V was trimmed by 6 bases and J by 5 bases, leaving 14 bases between them. Here the CDR3 reads CASRTGTPYQPQHF. The CDR3 DNA follows: TGTGCCAGCAGGACGGGGACACCATATCAGCCCCAGCATTTT.

This clonotype was seen only a few times. This chain joins TRBV28 and TRBJ2-2; 9 bases agree with TRBD1. The CDR3 has 18 residues. The germline gives CDR1 MDHEN, CDR2 SYDVKM. J lost 4 bases, V lost 3 bases, and 12 bases had no gene match. CDR3 residues: CASSFGTGPRAVTGELFF. The CDR3 region has the DNA TGTGCCAGCAGTTTTGGGACAGGGCCCCGGGCGGTCACCGGGGAGCTGTTTTTT.

V usage is TRBV19 and J usage is TRBJ2-7, with 12 bases matching TRBD1. The V segment lost 3 bases and the J segment 5 bases; nucleotides outside the gene matches: 8. The V gene's germline CDR1 is LNHDA and CDR2 SQIVND (reference sequence). This CDR3 spans 16 amino acids. The CDR3 bases are TGTGCCAGTAGTATGGCGGGACAGGGGGCTTGGGACGAGCAGTACTTC. The encoded protein is CASSMAGQGAWDEQYF.

The chain couples TRBV19 to TRBJ1-1; D uncertain. This CDR3 region has 13 residues. Germline V lookup: CDR1 LNHDA, CDR2 SQIVND (reference sequence). V lost 6 bases and J lost 1, with 9 bases in between. In nucleotides, the CDR3 is TGTGCCAGTAGGGGTGGATCGAACACTGAAGCTTTCTTT. Amino acid sequence: CASRGGSNTEAFF.

This clonotype was recorded a few times. The V call is TRBV6-1, the J call TRBJ2-1, with D hard to call. Trimming pared 4 bases from V and 4 bases from J, leaving 29 bases between. Per the germline V gene, CDR1 is MNHNS and CDR2 is SASEGT. This CDR3 region has 20 residues. The CDR3 bases are TGTGCCAGCAGTGGGGGATTCTTTACGGACCTCAGATTGGGGTACAATGAGCAGTTCTTC. Residues: CASSGGFFTDLRLGYNEQFF.

V gene TRBV7-6 combines with J gene TRBJ1-1, with D possibly being TRBD1 (6 bases). The germline V and J ends were trimmed by 5 bases and 8 bases, with 36 bases remaining between them. Germline CDR1 SGHVS, CDR2 FNYEAQ. This CDR3 contains 20 residues. CDR3 coding DNA: TGTGCCAGCAGCGGACAGATCGGAACGATTCGGGGGGTAAGGGTAAACGAAGCTTTCTTT. This translates into CASSGQIGTIRGVRVNEAFF.

V usage is TRBV6-6 and J usage is TRBJ2-3, with a weak D call TRBD2 (6 bases). Germline V lookup: CDR1 MNHNY, CDR2 SVGAGI (reference sequence). CDR3 size: 14 residues. V was trimmed by 2 bases and J by 5 bases, leaving 11 bases between them. The CDR3 loop is CASSYTSMEDTQYF. The CDR3 nucleotides read TGTGCCAGCAGTTACACTAGCATGGAAGATACGCAGTATTTT.

Here the CDR3 DNA reads TGTGCCAGCAGCTACCTCACTAGCGACCCGACAGCCTACGAGCAGTACTTC. Its protein is CASSYLTSDPTAYEQYF. The chain carries TRBV12-3 or TRBV12-4 and TRBJ2-7; 7 nucleotides agree with TRBD2. The V and J ends lost 6 bases and 2 bases, in that order; junction bases with no gene match: 16. There are 17 residues in the CDR3.

V is TRBV7-2 and J is TRBJ1-1; D remains ambiguous. In germline, CDR1 is SGHTA, CDR2 FQGNSA. V was trimmed by 6 bases and J by 4 bases, leaving 15 bases between them. This CDR3 contains 14 residues. The CDR3 loop is CASRLTDEFTEAFF. CDR3 DNA: TGTGCCAGCAGGCTTACTGACGAGTTCACTGAAGCTTTCTTT.

J is TRBJ1-6 and V is TRBV19; 7 bases agree with TRBD1. V lost 3 bases, J lost 0 bases, and 23 bases stayed unmatched. Germline V gene sequence: CDR1 LNHDA, CDR2 SQIVND (reference sequence). The CDR3 runs to 23 residues. CDR3 nucleotides: TGTGCCAGTAGTATCCACCCCGCAAACAAACCCGACAGGGTGAGCTCCTATAATTCACCCCTCCACTTT. It is translated as CASSIHPANKPDRVSSYNSPLHF. The full variable domain, with the rest looked up from reference TRBV19 and TRBJ1-6, is DGGITQSPKYLFRKEGQNVTLSCEQNLNHDAMYWYRQDPGQGLRLIYYSQIVNDFQKGDIAEGYSVSREKKESFPLTVTSAQKNPTAFYLCASSIHPANKPDRVSSYNSPLHFGNGTRLTVT.

This clonotype has ten or more counts. The chain employs TRBV7-6 and TRBJ1-1; no clear D gene. Germline lookup yields CDR1 SGHVS and CDR2 FNYEAQ. The germline V and J ends were trimmed by 1 base and 2 bases, with 11 bases remaining between them. There are 15 residues in the CDR3. The CDR3 reads CASSLGGEANTEAFF. DNA for the CDR3: TGTGCCAGCAGCTTAGGCGGGGAAGCTAACACTGAAGCTTTCTTT.

As for this clonotype: Germline and junction disagree at one end, which may indicate a read error. The chain links TRBV4-3 to TRBJ2-5; TRBD2 might be the D (5 bases). The CDR3 extends over 16 amino acids. CDR1 LGHNA and CDR2 YSLEER come from the germline V gene. This chain's CDR3 is CASSQETSSYQESQYF. The CDR3 DNA follows: TGCGCCAGCAGCCAAGAAACTAGTAGTTACCAAGAGTCCCAGTACTTC.

V and J are TRBV27 and TRBJ1-3; a possible D gene is TRBD1 (5 bases). This CDR3 region has 15 residues. Germline V gene data show CDR1 as MNHEY and CDR2 as SMNVEV (reference sequence). V lost 5 bases to trimming and J lost 2 bases, with 13 bases between them. For the CDR3, the DNA is TGTGCCAGCAGTCCCGGGGGTTCGGCTGGAAACACCATATATTTT. Amino acid sequence: CASSPGGSAGNTIYF.